Included here is one T cell receptor (beta chain) sequence, with context. As originally analysed: The assay estimated nucleated cells by amplifying reference gene primers. Here immunoSEQ multiplex PCR was the method, and the copy in TCRdb shows in-frame clones only, minus some. Clone size and the V and J calls come from that table; the DNA yielded D and trimming. The data contain around 91,000 clones, about 85% of them singletons. V lost 6 bases to trimming and J lost 0 bases, with 12 bases between them. The CDR3 has 15 residues. Germline V lookup: CDR1 SNHLY, CDR2 FYNNEI. The data belong to a study of blood T cell repertoires in COVID-19. Study in general: Material from acute and convalescent COVID-19 was sourced from the United States, Italy and Spain. In each case, the material was cDNA or gDNA derived from T cells, B-cell-depleted T cells, or PBMCs.

Sequencing input: peripheral blood. V and J are TRBV2 and TRBJ1-5, with a tentative D call TRBD1 (5 bases). The TCR sequence derives from an older man with acute or convalescent COVID-19. CDR3 nucleotide sequence: TGTGCCAGCAGAGAGGGGACTCATAGCAATCAGCCCCAGCATTTT. It codes for CASREGTHSNQPQHF.